This T cell receptor (beta chain) emerged from a study of cytomegalovirus exposure and HLA in healthy donors. Study-wide results and limits: The classifier, whose performance was assessed in both the original and validation cohorts, reportedly diagnosed cytomegalovirus status with high specificity and sensitivity. TCR sequences were mostly rare, though some public TCRs occurred in many donors. The listing of some 170 TCR beta chains classed them as cytomegalovirus-associated.

While the first cohort had around 700 subjects, the donors belonged to the separate validation cohort of about 130 subjects. As to this clone: Antigen specificity is unknown.

The repertoire was sequenced with immunoSEQ multiplex PCR; TCRdb's copy has only in-frame clones and lacks some. The data show a few hundred thousand clones, less than 95% seen once. Germline V lookup: CDR1 MNHEY, CDR2 SVGAGI. The J segment lost 2 bases and the V segment lost 5 bases, leaving 6 bases of the junction unmatched. The CDR3 has 15 residues. The TCR sequence derives from a woman under 40 in good health and CMV-seronegative. V and J are TRBV6-5 and TRBJ2-1; 7 bases line up with TRBD1. Sequenced input: PBMCs. The CDR3 region has the DNA TGTGCCAGCAGTCCCTACAGGGGCGCCTACAATGAGCAGTTCTTC. It is translated as CASSPYRGAYNEQFF.